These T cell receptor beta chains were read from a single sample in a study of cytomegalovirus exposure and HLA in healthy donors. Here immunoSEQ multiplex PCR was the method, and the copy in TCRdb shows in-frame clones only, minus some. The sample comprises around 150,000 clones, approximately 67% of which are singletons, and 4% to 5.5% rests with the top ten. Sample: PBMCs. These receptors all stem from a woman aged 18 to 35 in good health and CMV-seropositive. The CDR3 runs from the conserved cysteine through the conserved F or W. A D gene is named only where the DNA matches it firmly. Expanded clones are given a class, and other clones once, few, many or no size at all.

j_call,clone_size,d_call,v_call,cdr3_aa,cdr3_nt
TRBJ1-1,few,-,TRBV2,CASKVMLQVNTEAFF,TGTGCCAGCAAGGTTATGCTACAGGTTAACACTGAAGCTTTCTTT
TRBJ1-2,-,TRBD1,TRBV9,CASSPRAPGGINGYTF,TGTGCCAGCAGTCCTAGGGCCCCAGGGGGCATCAATGGCTACACCTTC
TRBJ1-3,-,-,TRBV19,CASSAPGGASGNTIYF,TGTGCCAGTAGCGCCCCAGGAGGGGCCTCAGGAAACACCATATATTTT
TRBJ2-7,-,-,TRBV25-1,CASSEPGWDYEQYF,TGTGCCAGCAGTGAACCGGGATGGGACTACGAGCAGTACTTC
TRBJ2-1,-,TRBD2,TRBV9,CASSFGGSYNEQFF,TGTGCCAGCAGTTTCGGCGGGAGCTACAATGAGCAGTTCTTC
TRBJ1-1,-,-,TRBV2,CASSEWGTGVAEAFF,TGTGCCAGCAGTGAATGGGGGACGGGGGTAGCTGAAGCTTTCTTT
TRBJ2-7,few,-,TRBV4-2,CASSQGVYEQYF,TGTGCCAGCAGCCAAGGCGTGTACGAGCAGTACTTC
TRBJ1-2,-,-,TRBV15,CATSFHRGRGGYTF,TGTGCCACCAGCTTCCATAGGGGCCGTGGAGGCTACACCTTC
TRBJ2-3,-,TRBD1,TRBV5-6,CASSLLTGASTDTQYF,TGTGCCAGCAGCTTGTTAACAGGGGCCAGCACAGATACGCAGTATTTT
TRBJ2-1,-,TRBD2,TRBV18,CASSQGLAGRNEQFF,TGTGCCAGCTCACAGGGACTAGCGGGGCGCAATGAGCAGTTCTTC
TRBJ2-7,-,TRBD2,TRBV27,CASSLRGDRYEQYF,TGTGCCAGCAGTTTACGGGGGGATCGGTACGAGCAGTACTTC
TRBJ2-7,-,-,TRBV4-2,CASSPGTITYEQYF,TGTGCCAGCAGCCCCGGGACAATCACCTACGAGCAGTACTTC
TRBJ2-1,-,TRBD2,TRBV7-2,CASSFRDYFYNEQFF,TGTGCCAGCAGCTTCCGGGACTACTTCTACAATGAGCAGTTCTTC
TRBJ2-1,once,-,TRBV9,CASSGSGEQFF,TGTGCCAGCAGCGGGTCCGGTGAGCAGTTCTTC
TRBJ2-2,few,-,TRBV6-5,CASRTGSSNTGELFF,TGTGCCAGCAGGACCGGGTCCTCTAACACCGGGGAGCTGTTTTTT
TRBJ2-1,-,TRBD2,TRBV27,CASSSYSGGPSYNEQFF,TGTGCCAGCAGCTCCTATAGCGGGGGGCCTTCCTACAATGAGCAGTTCTTC
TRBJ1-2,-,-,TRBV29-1,CSVFSGRVNYGYTF,TGCAGCGTTTTTTCGGGGAGGGTGAACTATGGCTACACCTTC
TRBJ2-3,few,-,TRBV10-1,CARGGVRRTYLDTQYF,TGCGCCAGGGGGGGTGTGAGGCGGACCTATCTGGATACGCAGTATTTT
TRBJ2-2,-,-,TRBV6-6,CASSYSVATGELFF,TGTGCCAGCAGTTACTCGGTAGCGACCGGGGAGCTGTTTTTT
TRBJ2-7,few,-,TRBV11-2,CASSLRGQRGEAYEQYF,TGTGCCAGCAGCCTTAGAGGGCAGCGCGGGGAAGCCTACGAGCAGTACTTC
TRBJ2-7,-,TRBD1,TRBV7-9,CASSFDRAAHEQYF,TGTGCCAGCAGCTTCGACAGGGCTGCCCACGAGCAGTACTTC
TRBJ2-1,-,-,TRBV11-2,CASSPEADNEQFF,TGTGCCAGCAGCCCGGAAGCGGACAATGAGCAGTTCTTC
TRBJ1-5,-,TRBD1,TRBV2,CASSRDSLSNQPQHF,TGTGCCAGCAGCCGGGACAGTCTTAGCAATCAGCCCCAGCATTTT
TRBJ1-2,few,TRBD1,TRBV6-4,CASKPSGGGGYTF,TGTGCCAGCAAGCCATCAGGGGGCGGAGGCTACACCTTC
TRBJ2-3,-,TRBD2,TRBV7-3,CASSLAGDQDTQYF,TGTGCCAGCAGCTTAGCGGGAGACCAAGATACGCAGTATTTT
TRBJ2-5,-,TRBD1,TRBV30,CAWSSDRGRETQYF,TGTGCCTGGAGTTCCGACAGGGGACGAGAGACCCAGTACTTC
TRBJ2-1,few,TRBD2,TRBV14,CASSPTGRLAGVDHEQFF,TGTGCCAGCAGCCCGACAGGGAGACTAGCGGGAGTCGATCATGAGCAGTTCTTC
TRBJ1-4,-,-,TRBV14,CASSQLRGPANEKLFF,TGTGCCAGCAGCCAACTGCGGGGCCCGGCTAATGAAAAACTGTTTTTT
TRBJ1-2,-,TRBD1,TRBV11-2,CASSPRDSSYGYTF,TGTGCCAGCAGCCCTAGGGACAGTTCCTATGGCTACACCTTC
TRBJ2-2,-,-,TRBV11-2,CASSSLYSRRRDTGELFF,TGTGCCAGCAGCTCGTTATATTCCCGTAGGCGGGACACCGGGGAGCTGTTTTTT
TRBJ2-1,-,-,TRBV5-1,CASSSASVHNEQFF,TGCGCCAGCAGCTCGGCTAGCGTTCACAATGAGCAGTTCTTC
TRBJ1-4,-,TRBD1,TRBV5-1,CASSLRQGGVNEKLFF,TGCGCCAGCAGCCTGAGACAGGGCGGGGTTAATGAAAAACTGTTTTTT
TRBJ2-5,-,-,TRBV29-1,CSVSSSREEYF,TGCAGCGTTTCCTCCTCAAGGGAGGAGTACTTC
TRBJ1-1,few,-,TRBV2,CASTSSPRTEAFF,TGTGCCAGCACCTCCAGCCCTAGGACTGAAGCTTTCTTT
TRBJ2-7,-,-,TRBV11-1,CASSPASVSYEQYF,TGTGCCAGCAGCCCCGCTTCAGTTTCCTACGAGCAGTACTTC
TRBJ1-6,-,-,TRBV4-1,CASSQPGLVPLHF,TGCGCCAGCAGCCAACCAGGGTTGGTACCCCTCCACTTT
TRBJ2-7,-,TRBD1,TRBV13,CASSFAQGSSYEQYF,TGTGCCAGCAGCTTCGCACAGGGGAGCTCCTACGAGCAGTACTTC
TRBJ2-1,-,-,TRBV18,CASSRGHGNEQFF,TGTGCCAGCTCACGGGGACACGGCAATGAGCAGTTCTTC
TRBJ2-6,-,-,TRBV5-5,CASRPLRASTPGANVLTF,TGTGCCAGCAGACCATTGCGGGCGTCGACTCCTGGGGCCAACGTCCTGACTTTC
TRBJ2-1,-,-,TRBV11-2,CASGGAGARNEQFF,TGTGCCAGCGGAGGCGCGGGGGCGCGGAATGAGCAGTTCTTC
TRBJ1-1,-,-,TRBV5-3,CARSPGVGLNTEAFF,TGTGCCAGAAGCCCTGGCGTGGGCCTGAACACTGAAGCTTTCTTT
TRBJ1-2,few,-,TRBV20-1,CSARGYEGYTF,TGCAGTGCTAGAGGGTATGAGGGCTACACCTTC
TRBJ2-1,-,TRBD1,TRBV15,CATWGGTGGSNEQFF,TGTGCCACCTGGGGGGGGACAGGGGGCTCCAATGAGCAGTTCTTC
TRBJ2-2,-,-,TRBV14,CASSPLTGISNTGELFF,TGTGCCAGCAGCCCATTAACAGGGATTTCTAACACCGGGGAGCTGTTTTTT
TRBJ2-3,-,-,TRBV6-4,CASTPEGGGTDTQYF,TGTGCCAGCACCCCGGAAGGGGGGGGCACAGATACGCAGTATTTT
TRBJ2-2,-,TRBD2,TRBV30,CAWETSVDGELFF,TGTGCCTGGGAAACTAGCGTCGACGGGGAGCTGTTTTTT
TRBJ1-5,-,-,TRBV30,CAWTRRYSNQPQHF,TGTGCCTGGACACGCAGGTATAGCAATCAGCCCCAGCATTTT
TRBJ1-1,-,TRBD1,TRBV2,CASETGRPEAFF,TGTGCCAGCGAGACAGGGCGCCCTGAAGCTTTCTTT
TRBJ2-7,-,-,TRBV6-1,CASSEASGLYEQYF,TGTGCCAGCAGTGAAGCCTCAGGGCTATACGAGCAGTACTTC
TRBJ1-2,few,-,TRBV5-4,CASSLERNYGYTF,TGTGCCAGCAGCTTGGAGAGAAACTATGGCTACACCTTC
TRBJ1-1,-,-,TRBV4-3,CASSQDRSPNTEAFF,TGCGCCAGCAGCCAAGACAGGTCCCCAAACACTGAAGCTTTCTTT